One and the same sample provided the 5 T cell receptor beta chains below, sequenced in a study of shared clonotypes between healthy human individuals. The table came from immunoSEQ multiplex PCR; TCRdb's copy has only in-frame clones and leaves some out. The data contain under 1,100,000 clones, around 74% of them singletons. The sample comprised memory CD4+ T cells sorted from blood. Subset in this sample: CD45RA-negative fraction. The source is a man between 18 and 35 years old in good health.

This chain uses TRBV7-2 with TRBJ2-2; 13 bases align to TRBD2. The germline V gene has CDR1 SGHTA and CDR2 FQGNSA. V lost 6 bases and J lost 5; bases outside the gene matches: 3. The CDR3 contains 15 residues. CDR3 sequence reads: CASRLLAGGTGELFF. In nucleotides, the CDR3 is TGTGCCAGCAGGCTACTAGCGGGAGGGACCGGGGAGCTGTTTTTT.

This chain links TRBV7-8 with TRBJ1-2; D gene uncertain. This CDR3 is 14 amino acids long. Trimming pared 1 base from V and 1 base from J, leaving 7 bases between. Germline V CDR1 and CDR2: SGHVS, FQNEAQ. CDR3 protein: CASSLEGLNYGYTF. CDR3 DNA sequence: TGTGCCAGCAGCTTAGAGGGCCTTAACTATGGCTACACCTTC.

The rearrangement links TRBV29-1 to TRBJ2-4; the match to TRBD2 covers 8 bases. The V gene's germline CDR1 is SQVTM and CDR2 ANQGSEA. This CDR3 comprises 13 residues. The trim removed 7 bases at V and 4 bases at J, leaving 6 bases unmatched. Here the CDR3 reads CSARSGGKNIQYF. The CDR3 DNA reads TGCAGCGCCCGGAGCGGGGGAAAAAACATTCAGTACTTC.

This clone has more than one count but fewer than ten. The chain has TRBV5-8 and TRBJ2-1; D unresolved. Trimming removed 0 bases from V and 0 bases from J, with 13 bases in between. Germline-derived CDR1 and CDR2 are SGHTS and YDEGEE. The CDR3 consists of 17 residues. The CDR3 spells CASSLVYGTSSYNEQFF. CDR3 in DNA: TGTGCCAGCAGCTTGGTTTACGGAACGAGCTCCTACAATGAGCAGTTCTTC.

This sequence joins TRBV2 and TRBJ1-1, with D unresolved. CDR1 is SNHLY and CDR2 is FYNNEI in the germline V gene. The CDR3 is 11 residues long. With 8 bases removed from V and 5 bases from J, the gap between germline ends came to 9 bases. The CDR3 loop reads CASGTRTEAFF. The CDR3, as DNA: TGTGCCAGCGGAACAAGGACTGAAGCTTTCTTT.